The 3 T cell receptor beta chains in this list originate from one sample, sequenced in a study of blood T cell repertoires in COVID-19. Libraries were prepared by immunoSEQ multiplex PCR; TCRdb keeps only in-frame clonotypes and omits some of them. The table has about 81,000 clones, roughly nine tenths seen once; the top ten hold 5.2%. Sequenced material: peripheral blood. These receptor sequences come from a woman over 75 with active COVID-19.

The rearrangement uses TRBV6-5 and TRBJ2-1; no definite D call. The germline gives CDR1 MNHEY, CDR2 SVGAGI. V lost 6 bases and J 2 bases, leaving 11 bases between the germline ends. The CDR3 has 14 residues. In nucleotides, the CDR3 is TGTGCCAGCAGCCTGAACCCGGCCTACAATGAGCAGTTCTTC. It yields the protein CASSLNPAYNEQFF.

In its sample, this clone was seen once. The V gene is TRBV3-1 (or the pseudogene TRBV3-2), the J gene TRBJ1-2, with D hard to call. Germline V gene sequence: CDR1 LGHDT, CDR2 YNNKEL (reference sequence). The CDR3 spans 15 residues. V was shortened by 1 base and J by 1 base, with 10 bases between the two germline ends. CDR3 coding DNA: TGTGCCAGCAGCCAAGGACGGAGTTATAACTATGGCTACACCTTC. It specifies CASSQGRSYNYGYTF.

The genes are TRBV5-6 and TRBJ2-7; D remains unclear. V was cut by 4 bases and J by 6 bases, with 17 bases left in between. The CDR3 length is 14 residues. CDR1 is SGHDT, CDR2 YYEEEE, per germline. CDR3: CASSPNSPLLEQYF. Here the CDR3 DNA reads TGTGCCAGCAGCCCCAACTCCCCTCTCCTCGAGCAGTACTTC.